What follows is one T cell receptor (beta chain) and its context. These data belong to a study of blood T cell repertoires in COVID-19. About the research overall: COVID-19 samples from acute and convalescent phases originated in the United States, Italy and Spain.

Authors' processing steps: Amplified reference gene primers provided the basis for estimating nucleated cell counts. Only in-frame clones appear in the TCRdb table, and some are missing; sequencing was by immunoSEQ multiplex PCR. V, J and clone size derive from that table, while D and trimming were established from the DNA sequence. This sample has over 85,000 clones; around 90% occur once, and the top ten carry 3%. This receptor was identified in a man over 45 with active or convalescent COVID-19. The specimen was peripheral blood.

The CDR3 sequence is CASSPGDQYF. CDR3 in DNA: TGTGCCAGCAGCCCGGGGGACCAGTACTTC. The rearrangement uses TRBV21-1 and TRBJ2-5; no DNA check was done on the table's D call, TRBD2. TRBV21-1 is classified as a pseudogene. The CDR3 is 10 residues long.